These 11 T cell receptor beta chains were sequenced from one sample in a study of regulatory T cells in long-lasting Graves disease. Time point given: newly diagnosed GD, antithyroid drugs for less than 3 months. Researchers made the TCR library from RNA that was extracted from PBMCs. To make TCR beta libraries, researchers used iRepertoire HTBI primers and Arm-PCR of CDR3 regions. TCRdb ran MiXCR on the multiplex PCR reads and lists one entry per CDR3 protein. This table holds under 450,000 distinct CDR3 sequences, roughly 10% found once. This same sample was also part of a study on T cells in Graves' hyperthyroidism and ophthalmopathy.

This specimen consisted of peripheral blood mononuclear cells (PBMCs), obtained at new diagnosis, from a patient treated with antithyroid drugs. Source of these receptors: a woman in her late teens or twenties with Graves disease.

This clonotype was recorded many times. The CDR3 here is CSVEIPGLPYEQYF. The CDR3 bases are TGCAGCGTTGAAATACCGGGCTTACCCTACGAGCAGTACTTC. The J gene is TRBJ2-7, the V gene TRBV29-1; D ambiguous. The ends were cut back, 2 bases at V and 2 bases at J, with 13 bases in the middle. The CDR3 is 14 amino acids. Germline V gives CDR1 SQVTM, CDR2 ANQGSEA.

This clonotype was detected ten times or more. The chain carries TRBV6-1 and TRBJ2-1; D might be TRBD2 (5 bases). V gave up 11 bases and J gave up 14 bases, with 19 bases separating them. This CDR3 comprises 11 residues. CDR1 is MNHNS, CDR2 SASEGT, per germline. The CDR3 coding sequence is TGTGCCGCAGCTAAGAGCGGAGAGGAGTTCTTC. Its translation: CAAAKSGEEFF.

A few counts support this clonotype. This chain links TRBV19 with TRBJ1-4; D unclear. This CDR3 comprises 14 residues. Trimming took off 3 bases at V and 4 bases at J, with 9 bases between the two ends. From germline, CDR1 is LNHDA and CDR2 SQIVND (reference sequence). The CDR3 region is CASSIGQFNEKLFF. The CDR3 nucleotides read TGTGCCAGTAGTATTGGTCAGTTTAATGAAAAACTGTTTTTT.

This clonotype was detected only a few times. This chain joins TRBV28 and TRBJ1-2; no firm D call. CDR1 is MDHEN and CDR2 is SYDVKM in the germline V gene. V lost 3 bases and J lost 6, with 5 bases in between. This CDR3 has 11 residues. The CDR3 sequence: CASSFLHGYTF. The CDR3 region has the DNA TGTGCCAGCAGTTTTTTGCATGGCTACACCTTC.

The table lists this clonotype with many counts. This chain links TRBV6-1 with TRBJ2-7; the match to TRBD1 covers 8 bases. CDR1 and CDR2 from the germline V gene are MNHNS and SASEGT. The CDR3 sequence is 16 residues long. V gave up 5 bases and J gave up 1 base; unmatched junction bases: 10. CDR3 region: CASSNPGTGRSYEQYV. CDR3 nucleotide sequence: TGTGCCAGCAGTAACCCCGGGACAGGAAGGTCCTACGAGCAGTACGTC.

At least ten counts were recorded for this clonotype. This rearrangement joins TRBV20-1 to TRBJ2-5; D uncertain. The CDR3 runs 15 residues. From germline, CDR1 is DFQATT and CDR2 SNEGSKA (reference sequence). The ends were cut back, 3 bases at V and 1 base at J, with 15 bases in the middle. In DNA form, the CDR3 reads TGCAGTGCTAGGCCCCCCCTCACGGGCCAAGAGACCCAGTACTTC. This codes for CSARPPLTGQETQYF.

This clonotype has a handful of counts. This chain joins TRBV27 and TRBJ2-1; weak D call: TRBD2 (6 bases). The germline gives CDR1 MNHEY, CDR2 SMNVEV (reference sequence). The CDR3 contains 13 residues. V was clipped by 11 bases and J by 2 bases, with 13 bases between them. CDR3 DNA: TGTGCCTGCGGGACTCTCACCTACAATGAGCAGTTCTTC. Its protein product is CACGTLTYNEQFF.

This clonotype was observed a handful of times. The V gene is TRBV28, the J gene TRBJ2-5; 9 nucleotides line up with TRBD1. The CDR3 covers 15 residues. V shed 6 bases and J 7 bases; nucleotides not matched to a gene: 12. The germline gives CDR1 MDHEN, CDR2 SYDVKM. The CDR3 region has the DNA TGTGCCAGCAGCCTAACAGGGGGCGGGAAGGGGACCCAGTACTTC. It translates to CASSLTGGGKGTQYF.

At least ten counts were recorded for this clonotype. V usage is TRBV20-1 and J usage is TRBJ2-5, with unresolved D. Between the trimmed V and J ends, which lost 3 bases and 3 bases, there was a span of 14 bases. This CDR3 is built from 14 residues. Germline-derived CDR1 and CDR2 are DFQATT and SNEGSKA (reference sequence). CDR3 in DNA: TGCAGTGCTAGGTTTGCGGCGACAAAAGAGACCCAGTACTTC. Amino acids: CSARFAATKETQYF.

CDR3 bases: TGTGCCAGCAGCTTGGAGGTAGGGGGTACCACTGAAGCTTTCTTT. Its protein is CASSLEVGGTTEAFF. The chain recombines TRBV5-4 with TRBJ1-1; weak D call: TRBD1 (6 bases). The V gene lost 0 bases and the J gene lost 4 bases, with 13 bases spanning the gap. This CDR3 has 15 amino acids. The germline gives CDR1 SGHNT, CDR2 YYREEE (reference sequence).

The table lists this clonotype with many counts. CDR3 bases: TGTGCCAGCAGTTACTCGAAAGCAGCGAGGGGGCCGGAGACCCAGTACTTC. Its protein is CASSYSKAARGPETQYF. This chain joins TRBV6-2 or TRBV6-3 and TRBJ2-5, with 7 nucleotides matching TRBD1. The CDR3 contains 17 residues. From germline, CDR1 is MNHEY and CDR2 SVGEGT. Unmatched junction bases numbered 12, after V lost 0 bases and J lost 5 bases.